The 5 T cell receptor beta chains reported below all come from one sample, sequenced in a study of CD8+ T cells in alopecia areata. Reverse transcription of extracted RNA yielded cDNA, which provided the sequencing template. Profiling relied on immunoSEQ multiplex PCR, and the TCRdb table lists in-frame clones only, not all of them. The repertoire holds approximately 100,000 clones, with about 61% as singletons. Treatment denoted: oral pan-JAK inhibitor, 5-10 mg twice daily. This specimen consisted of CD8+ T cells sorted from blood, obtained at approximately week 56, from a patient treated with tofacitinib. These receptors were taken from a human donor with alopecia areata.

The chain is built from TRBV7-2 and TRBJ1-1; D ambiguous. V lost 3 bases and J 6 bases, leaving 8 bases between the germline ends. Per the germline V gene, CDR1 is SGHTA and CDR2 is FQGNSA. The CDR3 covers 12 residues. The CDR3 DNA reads TGTGCCAGCAGCTTTGGTACGCCTGAAGCTTTCTTT. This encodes CASSFGTPEAFF.

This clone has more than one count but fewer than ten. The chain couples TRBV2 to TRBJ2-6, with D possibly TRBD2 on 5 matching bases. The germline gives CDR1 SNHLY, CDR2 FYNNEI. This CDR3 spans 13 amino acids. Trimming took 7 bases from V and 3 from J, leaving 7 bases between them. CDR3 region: CASTGSGANVLTF. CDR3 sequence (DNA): TGTGCCAGCACGGGAAGTGGGGCCAACGTCCTGACTTTC.

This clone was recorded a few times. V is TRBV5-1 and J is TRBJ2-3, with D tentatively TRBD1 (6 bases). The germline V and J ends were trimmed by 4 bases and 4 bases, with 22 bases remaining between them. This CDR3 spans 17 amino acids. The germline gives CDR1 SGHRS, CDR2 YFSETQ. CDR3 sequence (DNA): TGCGCCAGCAGCCATCTCCAGGCCCCGACAGGTCCAGATACGCAGTATTTT. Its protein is CASSHLQAPTGPDTQYF.

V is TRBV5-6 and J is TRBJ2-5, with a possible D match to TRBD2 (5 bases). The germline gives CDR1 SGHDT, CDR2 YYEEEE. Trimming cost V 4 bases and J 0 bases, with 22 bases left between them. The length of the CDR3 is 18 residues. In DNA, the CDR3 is TGTGCCAGCAGCGCGGGCGCGTGGGTAGACGTCGACCAAGAGACCCAGTACTTC. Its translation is CASSAGAWVDVDQETQYF.

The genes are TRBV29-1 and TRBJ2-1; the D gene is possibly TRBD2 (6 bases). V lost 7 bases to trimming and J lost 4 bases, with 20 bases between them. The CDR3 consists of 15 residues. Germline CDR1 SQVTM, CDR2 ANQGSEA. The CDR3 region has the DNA TGCAGCGCCGAACCGGGACTTGGTAATTACAATGAGCAGTTCTTC. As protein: CSAEPGLGNYNEQFF.